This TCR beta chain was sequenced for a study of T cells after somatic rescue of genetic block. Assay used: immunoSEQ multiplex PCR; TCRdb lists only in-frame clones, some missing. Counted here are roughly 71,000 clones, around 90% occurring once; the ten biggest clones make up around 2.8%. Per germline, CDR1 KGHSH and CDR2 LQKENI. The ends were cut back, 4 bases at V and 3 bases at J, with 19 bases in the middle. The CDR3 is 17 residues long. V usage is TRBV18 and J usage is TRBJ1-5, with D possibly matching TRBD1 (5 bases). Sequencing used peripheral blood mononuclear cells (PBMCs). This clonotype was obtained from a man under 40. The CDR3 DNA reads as TGTGCCAGCTCACTCCCTCGGGTAGGGGCCACCAATCAGCCCCAGCATTTT. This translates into CASSLPRVGATNQPQHF.